This T cell receptor (beta chain) is drawn from a study of human T cells and chemical hapten exposure. This sample's time point: healthy volunteer bleed at 2 weeks. Unfractionated whole blood was the source of the extracted total RNA. This clonotype was recorded a few times. Its antigen is undetermined. The V end was cut by 4 bases, the J end by 0 bases, with 12 bases between. CDR1 and CDR2 (germline): SEHNR, FQNEAQ (reference sequence). This CDR3 region has 15 residues. TCRdb processed the RACE reads anew with MiXCR; each CDR3 protein has one entry. This table holds about 130,000 distinct CDR3 sequences, about 8.2% found once. General study points: No change in TCRs above 1 in 1000 frequency was produced by DPC sensitization.

The material sequenced was whole blood. V usage is TRBV7-9 and J usage is TRBJ1-1; D is unclear. This clonotype was sampled from a male donor in good health. Some clones in this sample may be carry-over from other donors' samples. The CDR3 nucleotides are TGTGCCAGCAGCTCCAAGAGGACCCTGAACACTGAAGCTTTCTTT. Its translation: CASSSKRTLNTEAFF.